The TCR beta chain under discussion was sequenced for a study of blood T cell repertoires in COVID-19 (dated by TCRdb to 2019 to 2021). Turning to the overall study: Samples covering the acute and convalescent phases of COVID-19 were provided by collaborators in the United States, Italy and Spain. The prospective study material was composed of cDNA or gDNA derived from T cells, B-cell-depleted T cells, or PBMCs. The dataset comprised deeply sampled blood TCRbeta repertoires from subjects exposed to, actively infected with, or recovered from COVID-19. The repertoires were released in a freely available public database intended as a resource for research on the immune response to SARS-CoV-2. The samples were drawn from the first 160 participants of the ongoing ImmuneRACE study and from roughly 1,300 subjects provided by 6 global collaborators. Sample metadata almost always included a de-identified subject ID, COVID-19 status, age in years and sex. HLA class I and class II types, where available, came from metadata supplied by the sample provider rather than from assay-based typing.

As regards this clone: Its antigen remains unidentified. No qualities accompany the bases; no much larger clone lies one base away.

Collaborating institutions collected whole blood in K2EDTA tubes following their own protocols. Collaborator samples were shipped for TCRbeta analysis as frozen whole blood, isolated PBMCs, or DNA extracted from either sample type. Study-wide findings and limitations: How much clinical and demographic metadata was included differed by source and by participant, and the metadata was provided uncurated.

TCRbeta CDR3 regions were amplified from genomic DNA by means of the immunoSEQ Assay, a bias-controlled multiplex PCR. The published analysis was carried out like this. The number of nucleated cells in each sample was estimated from the amplification of reference gene primers within the assay. To quantify the absolute abundance of each unique TCRbeta CDR3 rearrangement, sequence reads were collapsed and filtered. Productive Simpson clonality was computed per sample as the square root of Simpson's diversity index over productive rearrangements. The immuneACCESS repertoire file appears here via TCRdb, limited to in-frame rearrangements. These files lack a portion of the clones; in checked studies, under half of the deficit traces to unresolved V genes, and the cause of the others is not known. D and trimming come from the DNA, and the V and J calls and clone size come from that table. The sample has some 320,000 clones on record, approximately 85% of them singletons. The ten top clones hold 7.2% of the sample.

The germline V gene (reference sequence) gives CDR1 as LNHDA and CDR2 as SQIVND. Its CDR3 holds 12 amino acids, cysteine through phenylalanine. Left in the record is the CDR3 DNA by itself, 36 bases read in frame from the first base. Between the V and J ends, shortened by 10 bases and 4 bases respectively, the junction contains 13 bases. This clonotype was obtained from a human donor in a cohort sampled during active COVID-19. This sequence uses TRBV19 and TRBJ1-1; TRBD1 might be the D gene, on 5 matching bases. The material sequenced was peripheral blood. The CDR3 reads as follows: CAIDSGGTEAFF. The sequenced DNA: TGTGCCATCGACAGTGGCGGCACTGAAGCTTTCTTT.